This T cell receptor (beta chain) originates from a study of blood T cell repertoires in COVID-19. Study information: Sites across the United States, Italy and Spain contributed samples from acute and convalescent COVID-19. Nucleic acid was either cDNA or gDNA, and it came from T cells, B-cell-depleted T cells, or PBMCs.

Looked up from germline, CDR1 is SGHRS and CDR2 is YFSETQ. V gave up 3 bases and J gave up 6 bases; unmatched junction bases: 4. The CDR3 consists of 14 residues. Authors' methods: Estimates of nucleated cell counts were drawn from the amplification of reference gene primers. Repertoires were generated with immunoSEQ multiplex PCR, while TCRdb's copy carries only in-frame clones and drops some. V, J and clone size were drawn from that table, and D and trimming were deduced from the DNA. The sample lists around 160,000 clones; about 86% were seen once. The sample comprised peripheral blood. The chain combines TRBV5-1 with TRBJ2-1; TRBD2 agrees at 9 bases. This TCR was recovered from a woman aged 80 or over with acute or convalescent COVID-19. This CDR3 reads CASSSSTSGNEQFF. The CDR3 DNA follows: TGCGCCAGCAGCTCCTCGACTAGCGGCAATGAGCAGTTCTTC.